The 32 T cell receptor beta chains presented below share a single source sample, sequenced in a study of blood T cell repertoires in COVID-19. The protocol was immunoSEQ multiplex PCR, while the TCRdb copy is restricted to in-frame clones and leaves out a portion. The sample yields under 70,000 clones, nearly 90% seen once. The material sequenced was peripheral blood. These receptors came from a man in his 60s with active COVID-19.

The chain is built from TRBV29-1 and TRBJ1-2; TRBD1 matches at 7 bases. CDR3 length: 14 residues. The germline gives CDR1 SQVTM, CDR2 ANQGSEA. Trimming at V came to 0 bases and at J to 3 bases, leaving 4 bases not matched to a gene. This CDR3 is CSVEDLTGDYGYTF. As DNA, the CDR3 is TGCAGCGTTGAAGATCTTACAGGGGACTATGGCTACACCTTC.

The V and J genes are TRBV28 and TRBJ2-3; TRBD2 matches 8 bases. J gave up 0 bases and V 4 bases, and 3 bases lay outside the gene matches. The V gene's germline CDR1 is MDHEN and CDR2 SYDVKM. CDR3 length: 15 residues. CDR3 sequence: CASSSRGGSTDTQYF. The CDR3 region has the DNA TGTGCCAGCAGTTCCCGGGGGGGCAGCACAGATACGCAGTATTTT.

V usage is TRBV9 and J usage is TRBJ2-2; D perhaps matches TRBD2 (5 bases). The CDR3 extends over 16 amino acids. CDR1 and CDR2 from the germline V gene are SGDLS and YYNGEE. V was cut by 4 bases and J by 0 bases, with 13 bases left in between. CDR3: CASSLRLPTNTGELFF. The CDR3 coding sequence is TGTGCCAGCAGCCTCCGACTACCAACGAACACCGGGGAGCTGTTTTTT.

V and J are TRBV6-4 and TRBJ2-3, with 9 bases fitting TRBD1. CDR1 and CDR2 (germline): MRHNA, SNTAGT. The CDR3 loop spans 14 amino acids. With 4 bases clipped from V and 2 bases from J, the junction kept 1 base outside the gene matches. CDR3 bases: TGTGCCAGCAGTGTACAGGGGGCCACAGATACGCAGTATTTT. Encoded protein: CASSVQGATDTQYF.

This clone occurred a few times. The chain is built from TRBV9 and TRBJ1-1; D is unclear. CDR1 is SGDLS, CDR2 YYNGEE, per germline. Trimming removed 0 bases at V and 0 bases at J, with 9 bases between. The CDR3 totals 15 residues. As DNA, the CDR3 is TGTGCCAGCAGCGTAGGTACGGGTTTGAACACTGAAGCTTTCTTT. Protein product: CASSVGTGLNTEAFF.

The V gene is TRBV6-2 or TRBV6-3, the J gene TRBJ2-7; D is undetermined. CDR3 length equals 14 residues. The ends were cut back, 6 bases at V and 7 bases at J, with 19 bases in the middle. Germline assignment: CDR1 MNHEY and CDR2 SVGEGT. CDR3 residues: CASSKTTLLTEQYF. CDR3 nucleotides: TGTGCCAGCAGCAAAACCACTCTACTGACAGAGCAGTACTTC.

J is TRBJ2-1 and V is TRBV4-2; D unresolved. The germline gives CDR1 LGHNA, CDR2 YNFKEQ. Trimming pared 0 bases from V and 7 bases from J, leaving 10 bases between. The CDR3 contains 14 residues. The CDR3 here is CASSQDNIGNEQFF. CDR3 DNA sequence: TGTGCCAGCAGCCAAGATAATATCGGTAATGAGCAGTTCTTC.

The chain links TRBV6-6 to TRBJ1-2; 9 nucleotides line up with TRBD1. The CDR3 has 13 residues. Trimming removed 5 bases from V and 7 bases from J; junction bases left unmatched: 5. CDR1 and CDR2 from the germline V gene are MNHNY and SVGAGI (reference sequence). In DNA form, the CDR3 reads TGTGCCAGCAGTCTACAGGGGGCGCGTGGCTACACCTTC. It codes for CASSLQGARGYTF.

The gene calls are TRBV6-6 and TRBJ1-1; 9 positions agree with TRBD1. Per the germline V gene, CDR1 is MNHNY and CDR2 is SVGAGI (reference sequence). J was trimmed by 5 bases and V by 2 bases; bases with no gene match: 9. CDR3 length: 16 residues. DNA for the CDR3: TGTGCCAGCAGTTACCCGGGACAGGGTTTTAGGACTGAAGCTTTCTTT. Translated: CASSYPGQGFRTEAFF.

The CDR3 DNA is TGTGCCAGCAGTGACACTGGACAGGTCTATGGCTACACCTTC. Encoded protein: CASSDTGQVYGYTF. The rearrangement uses TRBV6-1 and TRBJ1-2, with 7 bases identical to TRBD1. The CDR3 loop spans 14 amino acids. Germline V CDR1 and CDR2: MNHNS, SASEGT. V lost 3 bases and J lost 4; bases outside the gene matches: 5.

The chain carries TRBV16 and TRBJ1-2; no definite D call. Germline V gene data show CDR1 as KGHSY and CDR2 as FQNENV. This CDR3 has 16 amino acids. Trimming left V 0 bases short and J 2 bases short, with 13 bases between. CDR3 amino acids: CASSQSLELVNYGYTF. CDR3 in DNA: TGTGCCAGCAGCCAATCACTTGAACTGGTAAACTATGGCTACACCTTC.

This sequence joins TRBV11-1 and TRBJ2-7; possibly TRBD1 for D (5 bases). V gave up 1 base and J gave up 4 bases, with 5 bases separating them. Germline CDR1 reads SGHAT; CDR2 reads FQDESV (reference sequence). The length of the CDR3 is 12 residues. In DNA, the CDR3 is TGTGCCAGCAGCTTAGGACAGTACGAGCAGTACTTC. Translation gives CASSLGQYEQYF.

The rearrangement joins TRBV5-1 to TRBJ2-5, with D perhaps TRBD1 (6 bases). Trimming removed 0 bases from V and 7 bases from J, with 16 bases in between. CDR3 length equals 15 residues. In germline, CDR1 is SGHRS, CDR2 YFSETQ. CDR3 amino acids: CASSLDGTLQGTQYF. The CDR3 nucleotides read TGCGCCAGCAGCTTGGACGGGACACTCCAGGGGACCCAGTACTTC.

This CDR3 reads CASSPTGKFEAFF. CDR3 in DNA: TGTGCCAGCAGCCCGACAGGAAAGTTTGAAGCTTTCTTT. This chain links TRBV5-5 with TRBJ1-1; D may be TRBD1 (6 bases). With 4 bases removed from V and 7 bases from J, the gap between germline ends came to 14 bases. Per the germline V gene, CDR1 is SGHKS and CDR2 is YYEKEE (reference sequence). The CDR3 spans 13 residues.

The gene calls are TRBV27 and TRBJ1-6, with 7 bases aligning to TRBD1. Trimming took 6 bases from V and 7 from J; bases not matched to a gene: 6. This CDR3 has 14 amino acids. CDR1 is MNHEY, CDR2 SMNVEV, per germline (reference sequence). The CDR3 DNA reads TGTGCCAGCAGCCCCGCAGGGGGAAATTCACCCCTCCACTTT. Residues: CASSPAGGNSPLHF.

The chain is built from TRBV5-1 and TRBJ2-2; weak D call: TRBD1 (7 bases). The CDR3 is 16 residues long. CDR1 and CDR2 (germline): SGHRS, YFSETQ. V was clipped by 7 bases and J by 5 bases, with 21 bases between them. The CDR3 DNA follows: TGCGCCAGCGGATCTGGCGGGACAGCAGAGACCGGGGAGCTGTTTTTT. It yields the protein CASGSGGTAETGELFF.

The gene calls are TRBV24-1 and TRBJ2-2, with D hard to call. The CDR3 loop spans 14 amino acids. CDR1 and CDR2 (germline): KGHDR, SFDVKD. Trimming shortened V by 1 base and J by 6 bases, and 8 bases separated the two germline ends. CDR3 DNA sequence: TGTGCCACCAGTGATTTAAGTAGAGCCGGGGAGCTGTTTTTT. Its translation: CATSDLSRAGELFF.

As regards this clone: Other DNA sequences in this sample translate to the same CDR3. The chain is built from TRBV20-1 and TRBJ2-3; no clear D. From germline, CDR1 is DFQATT and CDR2 SNEGSKA (reference sequence). The CDR3 consists of 10 residues. Between the trimmed V and J ends, which lost 3 bases and 6 bases, there was a span of 4 bases. DNA for the CDR3: TGCAGTGCTAGGGGCGATACGCAGTATTTT. Translated, it gives CSARGDTQYF.

The rearrangement links TRBV7-2 to TRBJ2-1; D may be TRBD2 (6 bases). V dropped 4 bases and J dropped 6 bases, with 16 bases sitting between them. Germline V gene data show CDR1 as SGHTA and CDR2 as FQGNSA. The CDR3 totals 15 residues. The CDR3 nucleotides read TGTGCCAGCAGCTCTCGGGGACTTTTCGCCAATGAGCAGTTCTTC. This codes for CASSSRGLFANEQFF.

This sequence joins TRBV30 and TRBJ1-6; tentative D call: TRBD1 (5 bases). V dropped 0 bases and J dropped 14 bases, with 11 bases sitting between them. This CDR3 spans 12 amino acids. The germline CDR1 and CDR2 sequences are GTSNPN and SVGIG (reference sequence). The CDR3 bases are TGTGCCTGGAGTGTTGGGGCAGCCACCCTCCACTTT. Its protein product is CAWSVGAATLHF.

V gene TRBV10-3 combines with J gene TRBJ1-4, with D maybe TRBD1 (5 bases). V dropped 2 bases and J dropped 10 bases, with 14 bases sitting between them. Germline values: CDR1 ENHRY, CDR2 SYGVKD. This CDR3 is 14 amino acids long. The CDR3 reads CAISEPRGGGKLFF. DNA of the CDR3: TGTGCCATCAGTGAGCCCCGGGGGGGTGGAAAACTGTTTTTT.

This sequence joins TRBV4-1 and TRBJ2-1, with TRBD2 matching over 9 bases. This CDR3 comprises 16 residues. The V and J ends lost 2 bases and 4 bases, in that order; junction bases with no gene match: 6. CDR1 and CDR2 from the germline V gene are MGHRA and YSYEKL. The CDR3 nucleotides read TGCGCCAGCAGCCAATGGCGGGAGGGCCGGTACAATGAGCAGTTCTTC. Translation gives CASSQWREGRYNEQFF.

The chain is built from TRBV6-6 and TRBJ2-6, with TRBD2 as a possible D gene (5 bases). CDR1 and CDR2 from the germline V gene are MNHNY and SVGAGI (reference sequence). This CDR3 comprises 20 residues. The V end lost 5 bases, the J end lost 1 base, and 24 bases lay between the germline ends. The CDR3 coding sequence is TGTGCCAGCAGTCGGCTCAAAGGGCCCCGAGGACTGTCTGGGGCCAACGTCCTGACTTTC. This codes for CASSRLKGPRGLSGANVLTF.

V is TRBV11-3 and J is TRBJ2-1, with 7 bases fitting TRBD1. Trimming cost V 3 bases and J 2 bases; bases outside gene matches: 7. The germline V gene has CDR1 SGHNT and CDR2 YENEEA. The CDR3 sequence is 16 residues long. DNA for the CDR3: TGTGCCAGCAGCTTCACCGGGGACAGCCCCTACAATGAGCAGTTCTTC. It translates to CASSFTGDSPYNEQFF.

The chain combines TRBV20-1 with TRBJ2-3; D is unresolved. The CDR3 runs 11 residues. From germline, CDR1 is DFQATT and CDR2 SNEGSKA (reference sequence). Trimming shortened V by 3 bases and J by 5 bases, and 6 bases separated the two germline ends. The CDR3, as DNA: TGCAGTGCTAGGCGAGAAGATACGCAGTATTTT. Its protein product is CSARREDTQYF.

As DNA, the CDR3 is TGTGCCAGCAGCCCTAGGGGGCTTGGAAACACCATATATTTT. Protein sequence: CASSPRGLGNTIYF. The chain recombines TRBV11-2 with TRBJ1-3; TRBD1 matches 7 bases. The CDR3 spans 14 residues. The trim removed 5 bases at V and 3 bases at J, leaving 4 bases unmatched. Germline loops: CDR1 SGHAT, CDR2 FQNNGV.

The genes are TRBV6-2 or TRBV6-3 and TRBJ2-1; perhaps TRBD2 as D (5 bases). Trimming pared 4 bases from V and 4 bases from J, leaving 11 bases between. CDR1 MNHEY and CDR2 SVGEGT come from the germline V gene. The CDR3 totals 14 residues. The CDR3 nucleotides are TGTGCCAGCAGTTCCGCACGGGGATACAATGAGCAGTTCTTC. Translated: CASSSARGYNEQFF.

V gene TRBV10-2 combines with J gene TRBJ2-1, with D perhaps matching TRBD2 (5 bases). This CDR3 region has 16 residues. Trimming shortened V by 7 bases and J by 2 bases, and 18 bases separated the two germline ends. From germline, CDR1 is WSHSY and CDR2 SAAADI. CDR3 amino acids: CASIGPGRATYNEQFF. The CDR3 DNA sequence: TGCGCCAGCATCGGCCCTGGGCGGGCCACCTACAATGAGCAGTTCTTC.

The chain joins TRBV29-1 to TRBJ1-1, with D perhaps TRBD1 (6 bases). Germline lookup yields CDR1 SQVTM and CDR2 ANQGSEA. V lost 6 bases to trimming and J lost 4 bases, with 21 bases between them. The CDR3 has 15 amino acids. CDR3 loop: CSVEKGSGASTEAFF. In DNA form, the CDR3 reads TGCAGCGTGGAGAAGGGGTCAGGGGCCAGCACTGAAGCTTTCTTT. Drawing the rest from reference TRBV29-1 and TRBJ1-1, the complete variable domain is SAVISQKPSRDICQRGTSLTIQCQVDSQVTMMFWYRQQPGQSLTLIATANQGSEATYESGFVIDKFPISRPNLTFSTLTVSNMSPEDSSIYLCSVEKGSGASTEAFFGQGTRLTVV.

This clone appeared a few times. The CDR3 nucleotides are TGTGCCAGCAGCCCACTAGCGGGGGACAAAAACATTCAGTACTTC. Its translation: CASSPLAGDKNIQYF. The chain is built from TRBV5-6 and TRBJ2-4, with TRBD2 matching over 11 bases. CDR1 is SGHDT, CDR2 YYEEEE, per germline. V trimming: 4 bases; J trimming: 3 bases; junction bases outside the gene matches: 3. The CDR3 spans 15 residues.

The chain couples TRBV6-2 or TRBV6-3 to TRBJ1-5; D is undetermined. V lost 0 bases, J lost 2 bases, and 5 bases lay in between. Per the germline V gene, CDR1 is MNHEY and CDR2 is SVGEGT. This CDR3 is built from 14 residues. Here the CDR3 DNA reads TGTGCCAGCAGTTACTCGAGGGGCAATCAGCCCCAGCATTTT. Translation: CASSYSRGNQPQHF.

The chain links TRBV5-4 to TRBJ2-2; TRBD2 aligns across 13 bases. Germline assignment: CDR1 SGHNT and CDR2 YYREEE (reference sequence). The CDR3 contains 16 residues. V was pared by 3 bases and J by 2 bases, with 1 base of the junction left unmatched. The CDR3 region has the DNA TGTGCCAGCAGCTGGGGACTAGCGGGAAACACCGGGGAGCTGTTTTTT. Translated: CASSWGLAGNTGELFF.